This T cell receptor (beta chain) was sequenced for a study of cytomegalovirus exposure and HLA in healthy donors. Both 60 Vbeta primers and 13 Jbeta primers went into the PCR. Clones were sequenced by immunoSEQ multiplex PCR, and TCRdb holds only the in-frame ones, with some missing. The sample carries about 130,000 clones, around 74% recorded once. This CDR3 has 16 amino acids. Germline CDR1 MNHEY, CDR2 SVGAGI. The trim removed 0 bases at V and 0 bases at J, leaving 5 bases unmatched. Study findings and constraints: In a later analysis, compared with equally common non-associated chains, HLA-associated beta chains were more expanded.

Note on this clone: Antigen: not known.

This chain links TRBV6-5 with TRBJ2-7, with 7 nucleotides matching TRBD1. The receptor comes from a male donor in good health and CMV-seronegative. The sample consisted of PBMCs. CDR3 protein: CASSYSKAGGSYEQYF. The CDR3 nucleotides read TGTGCCAGCAGTTACTCGAAGGCAGGGGGCTCCTACGAGCAGTACTTC.